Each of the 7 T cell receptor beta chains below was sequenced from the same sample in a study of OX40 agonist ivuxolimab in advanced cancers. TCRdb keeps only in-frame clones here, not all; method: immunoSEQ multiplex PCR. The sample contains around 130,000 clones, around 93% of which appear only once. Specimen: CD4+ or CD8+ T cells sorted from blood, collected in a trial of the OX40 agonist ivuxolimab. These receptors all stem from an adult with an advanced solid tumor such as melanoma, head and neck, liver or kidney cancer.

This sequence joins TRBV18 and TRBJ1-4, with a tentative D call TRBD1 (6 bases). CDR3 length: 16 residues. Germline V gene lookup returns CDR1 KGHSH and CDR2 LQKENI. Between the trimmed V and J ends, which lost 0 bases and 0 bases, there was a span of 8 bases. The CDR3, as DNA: TGTGCCAGCTCACCACCCCAGGGGTCAACTAATGAAAAACTGTTTTTT. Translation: CASSPPQGSTNEKLFF.

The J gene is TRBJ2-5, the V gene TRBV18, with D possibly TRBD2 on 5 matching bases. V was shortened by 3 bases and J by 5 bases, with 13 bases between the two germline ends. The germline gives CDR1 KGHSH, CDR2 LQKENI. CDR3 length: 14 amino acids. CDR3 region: CASSPSSRRETQYF. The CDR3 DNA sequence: TGTGCCAGCTCACCGTCGTCTAGGAGGGAGACCCAGTACTTC.

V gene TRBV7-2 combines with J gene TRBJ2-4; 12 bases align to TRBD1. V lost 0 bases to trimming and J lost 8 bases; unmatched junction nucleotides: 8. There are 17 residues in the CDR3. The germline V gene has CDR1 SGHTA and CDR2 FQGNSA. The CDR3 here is CASSLALGGQGAYIQYF. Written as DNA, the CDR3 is TGTGCCAGCAGCTTAGCGTTAGGGGGACAGGGGGCCTACATTCAGTACTTC.

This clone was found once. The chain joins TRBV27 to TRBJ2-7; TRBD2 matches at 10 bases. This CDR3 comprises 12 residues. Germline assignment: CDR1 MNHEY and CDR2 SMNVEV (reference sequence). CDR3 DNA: TGTGCCAGCAGACATGGGGATAGCGGGAGGCGGGTC. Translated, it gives CASRHGDSGRRV.

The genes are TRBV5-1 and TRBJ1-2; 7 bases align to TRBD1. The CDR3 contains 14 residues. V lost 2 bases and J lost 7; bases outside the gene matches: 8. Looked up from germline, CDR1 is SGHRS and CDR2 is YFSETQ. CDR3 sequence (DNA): TGCGCCAGCAGCTTAGCGGGACAGCAAACTGGCTACACCTTC. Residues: CASSLAGQQTGYTF.

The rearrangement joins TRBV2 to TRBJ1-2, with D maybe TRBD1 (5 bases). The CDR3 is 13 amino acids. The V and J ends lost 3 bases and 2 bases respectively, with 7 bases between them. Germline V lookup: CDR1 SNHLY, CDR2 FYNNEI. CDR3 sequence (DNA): TGTGCCAGCAGTGATAACAGGAACTATGGCTACACCTTC. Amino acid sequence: CASSDNRNYGYTF. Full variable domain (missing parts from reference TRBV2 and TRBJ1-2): EPEVTQTPSHQVTQMGQEVILRCVPISNHLYFYWYRQILGQKVEFLVSFYNNEISEKSEIFDDQFSVERPDGSNFTLKIRSTKLEDSAMYFCASSDNRNYGYTFGSGTRLTVV.

The CDR3 nucleotides read TGTGCCAGCAGCTTAGCGAGGTTCCAGGGGGCAGGGAACACTGAAGCTTTCTTT. It is translated as CASSLARFQGAGNTEAFF. The chain employs TRBV7-8 and TRBJ1-1, with TRBD1 matching 8 bases. J gave up 1 base and V 0 bases, and 10 bases lay outside the gene matches. Germline V gene sequence: CDR1 SGHVS, CDR2 FQNEAQ. The CDR3 spans 18 residues.